The T cell receptor beta chain described here comes from a study of T cell responses to AZD1222 COVID-19 vaccine. Trimming removed 4 bases from V and 3 bases from J; junction bases left unmatched: 8. Germline CDR1 SQVTM, CDR2 ANQGSEA. The CDR3 is 14 amino acids. Repertoires were generated with immunoSEQ multiplex PCR, while TCRdb's copy carries only in-frame clones and drops some. The sample gives about 110,000 clones, 70% to 90% of which show up once; roughly 5% is in the top ten. The receptor's source is an adult who received the AZD1222 COVID-19 vaccine. The source was peripheral blood, collected 28 days after the second AZD1222 dose. This sequence joins TRBV29-1 and TRBJ2-7; 8 bases align to TRBD2. The CDR3 DNA is TGCAGCGTTGCCAAGCGGGGGAGACACTACGAGCAGTACTTC. Translating it yields CSVAKRGRHYEQYF.